The source of this T cell receptor (beta chain) is a study of post-analysis software for immune sequencing data. In the study overall: Clinical courses comprised relapsing-remitting, secondary progressive and progressive-relapsing multiple sclerosis. Regarding the study as a whole: The normalized Chao1 diversity of multiple sclerosis patients was significantly lower than that of controls. Samples made in the same batch grouped tightly together by F measure. With TRBV5-6, TRBV5-1 and TRBV20-1 included, about five TRBV segments were more frequent in patients than in controls.

A word on this clonotype: The antigen is undetermined.

Built from TCR beta cDNA, the libraries had unique molecular identifiers in them. When 1 to 10 million T cells were used, they gave about 490,000 cDNA molecules. TCRdb passed the PCR reads through MiXCR, listing each CDR3 protein once. The profile shows approximately 660,000 distinct CDR3 sequences, 55% to 60% of them singletons. The CDR3 loop spans 18 amino acids. Germline V lookup: CDR1 SGHRS, CDR2 YFSETQ. The V segment lost 1 base and the J segment 4 bases; nucleotides outside the gene matches: 9. This chain uses TRBV5-1 with TRBJ2-1; TRBD2 agrees at 12 bases. This TCR derives from a girl aged 2 to 10 with multiple sclerosis. The sequencing sample was made of blood. CDR3 loop: CASSLRLAGGVSYNEQFF. CDR3 nucleotides: TGCGCCAGCAGCTTGCGGCTAGCGGGAGGGGTGTCTTACAATGAGCAGTTCTTC.